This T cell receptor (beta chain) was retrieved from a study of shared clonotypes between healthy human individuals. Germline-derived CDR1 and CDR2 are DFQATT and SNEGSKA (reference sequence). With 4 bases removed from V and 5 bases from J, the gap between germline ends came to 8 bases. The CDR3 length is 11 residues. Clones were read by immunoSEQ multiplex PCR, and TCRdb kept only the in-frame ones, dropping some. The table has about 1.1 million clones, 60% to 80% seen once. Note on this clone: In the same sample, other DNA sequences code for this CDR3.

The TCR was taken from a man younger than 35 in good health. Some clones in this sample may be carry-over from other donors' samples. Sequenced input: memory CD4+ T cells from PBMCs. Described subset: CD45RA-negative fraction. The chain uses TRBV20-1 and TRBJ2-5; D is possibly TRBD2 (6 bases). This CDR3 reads CSANREETQYF. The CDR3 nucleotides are TGCAGTGCTAATCGGGAGGAGACCCAGTACTTC.